The clone carrying this TCR beta chain occurred many times. Its antigen remains unknown. CDR1 and CDR2 (germline): SGHTA, FQGNSA. V shed 5 bases and J 5 bases; nucleotides not matched to a gene: 11. CDR3 size: 16 residues. Healthy Caucasians alone served as donors. Addition of a universal primer site occurred through template switching, and cDNA carried unique molecular identifiers. MiXCR, run by TCRdb on the 5' RACE reads, gives a single entry per CDR3 protein. The sample shows some 710,000 distinct CDR3 sequences, approximately 6% of them seen only once. This entry belongs to a study of identical twins. The study's findings and limits: For cord blood, abundant beta clonotypes had fewer insertions, unlike memory repertoires, which showed none.

This rearrangement joins TRBV7-2 to TRBJ2-3; 9 positions agree with TRBD2. The sequencing input was naive T cells sorted from blood. This TCR was sampled from a man in his late teens or twenties in good health. The chain's CDR3 is CASSPRLAGARDTQYF. In DNA form, the CDR3 reads TGTGCCAGCAGCCCCCGGTTAGCGGGAGCCAGAGATACGCAGTATTTT.